This TCR beta chain was profiled in a study of beta chain features in type 1 diabetes. Study-level points and caveats: It was not settled here whether HLA type affects TCRB rearrangement. Because the template was cDNA, high-expressing cells might be over-represented. Diminished insertions and augmented deletions at VDJ junctions characterized type 1 diabetes patients.

CD45RO/CCR7/CD25/CD127/CD95/CD27 sorting isolated CD4+ naive, central memory, regulatory and stem cell-like memory cells. Only a few counts were recorded for this clone. Its cognate antigen is unknown. The CDR3 extends over 14 amino acids. V dropped 0 bases and J dropped 4 bases, with 8 bases sitting between them. In germline, CDR1 is MNHEY, CDR2 SVGAGI. cDNA synthesis used the whole RNA isolate, giving expressed TCRB sequences. Using immunoSEQ multiplex PCR, the repertoire was profiled, and TCRdb retains in-frame clones only, with some absent. The repertoire has 130,000 to 150,000 clones, 48% of them found once; the top ten carry 0.4% to 0.5%.

The clonotype comes from a man between 18 and 29 years old in good health. The sequencing input was Tregs from blood. The chain has TRBV6-5 and TRBJ2-3; D perhaps matches TRBD2 (5 bases). The CDR3 nucleotides are TGTGCCAGCAGTTACTCCCCTAGCTCAGATACGCAGTATTTT. Its protein is CASSYSPSSDTQYF.